This T cell receptor (beta chain) appears in the sequencing data of a study of blood T cell repertoires in COVID-19. Study-wide background: Sites in the United States, Italy and Spain provided acute and convalescent COVID-19 samples. The analysed material was cDNA or gDNA that came from T cells, B-cell-depleted T cells, or PBMCs.

This CDR3 has 16 amino acids. Germline V gene data show CDR1 as KGHDR and CDR2 as SFDVKD. V lost 4 bases, J lost 0 bases, and 12 bases lay in between. Original methodology: Estimation of nucleated cell counts was performed using reference gene primer amplification. Profiled with immunoSEQ multiplex PCR; TCRdb holds only in-frame clones, not every one. Clonal size and the V and J genes are those of that table, whereas D and trimming came from the DNA. Of about 210,000 clones listed, about 78% are singletons. The sample was peripheral blood. The chain joins TRBV24-1 to TRBJ2-1; a possible D gene is TRBD2 (6 bases). This receptor was identified in an older woman with acute or convalescent COVID-19. The CDR3 nucleotides read TGTGCCACCAGTGAACCTTTAGCGGCCTCCTACAATGAGCAGTTCTTC. This translates into CATSEPLAASYNEQFF.